This TCR beta chain was captured by sequencing in a study of regulatory T cells in long-lasting Graves disease (dated by TCRdb to 2020 to 2022). The study in broad terms: Newly diagnosed Graves' disease patients had taken antithyroid drugs for less than 3 months. Peripheral blood TCR sequencing and RNA sequencing compared persistent Graves' disease patients with newly diagnosed Graves' disease patients. A total of about 35 samples underwent TCR sequencing, from roughly 13 patients with persistent Graves' disease and 20 or so patients with newly diagnosed Graves' disease. The study took place in China and was registered as a clinical trial.

CDR3 length: 14 amino acids, cysteine to phenylalanine. Kept here is only the CDR3 DNA, which spans 42 bases and is read in frame from base 1. The germline V gene supplies CDR1 MNHNS and CDR2 SASEGT. Trimming leaves V shorter by 6 bases and J shorter by 7 bases, with the junction holding 9 bases beyond the gene matches. In this sample, this clonotype turned up once. It has no known antigen specificity. Qualities for individual bases were not recorded, and no much larger clone is one base off. One read offers little support. The time point label on this specimen signifies: newly diagnosed GD, antithyroid drugs for less than 3 months. For both TCR sequencing and RNA sequencing, RNA was extracted from PBMCs in TRIzol. The diagnosis of Graves' disease was made according to American Thyroid Association guidelines. The patients came from an endocrinology department in Xi'an, China. Each patient gave 7 to 9.5 milliliters of peripheral blood, collected in an EDTA anticoagulant tube. Ficoll Paque Plus density gradient separation was used to isolate PBMCs, and no additional T cell sorting was done. An Agilent 2100 Bioanalyzer and agarose gel were used to assess RNA quality, and a NanoDrop 2000 was used to measure RNA concentration.

Results the study describes overall, beyond this receptor: Sequencing and analysis were limited to the TCR beta chain. Compared with newly diagnosed patients, persistent Graves' disease patients had lower TCR Shannon entropy and fewer highly expanded clones, which suggests clonal expansion. The authors acknowledged the small sample size as a limitation that may reduce accuracy. Only peripheral blood was studied, because thyroid tissue, the primary lesion, was inaccessible. Persistent patients shared more public clonotypes among themselves (around 3,000) than newly diagnosed patients did (more than 950). Persistent disease showed preferential use of TRBV28, TRBJ1-2 and TRBJ2-5, whereas newly diagnosed disease favored TRBV20-1 and TRBJ2-1.

To prepare the library, multiplex PCR was applied. The sequencer was an Illumina HiSeq 4000. To build TCR beta libraries, CDR3 regions were amplified by Arm-PCR using iRepertoire HTBI primers. Before sequencing, the PCR products went through gel purification. The paper's processing steps were these. A total of around 66 TRBV and some 15 TRBJ segments were identified across samples and were used for gene usage analysis of CDR3 amino acid clonotypes. COPE and FqMerger were used to merge the filtered high-quality paired reads into contigs. BLAST was used to align contigs to IMGT TRBV, TRBD and TRBJ reference genes, with CDR3 defined following IMGT. Any clonotype with a frequency above 0.1% was classified as a highly expanded clone. Shannon entropy was used to measure repertoire diversity, and the Gini coefficient was used to measure V-J evenness. Clonotypes shared by more than one individual were considered public. TCRdb itself trimmed the public reads at Q25 with fastp, ran MiXCR and retained productive beta chains. Every distinct CDR3 protein forms one entry, paired with its most common genes and DNA. The V and J calls reflect TCRdb's pipeline rather than the authors' work. Counted in this sample were approximately 400,000 distinct CDR3 sequences; more than 12% of them appeared once. The ten largest clones capture 16% of the sample.

In addition, the sample was reused for a study of T cells in Graves' hyperthyroidism and ophthalmopathy. The second study, in turn, reports: Stable Graves' hyperthyroidism was defined as no progression to ophthalmopathy during 18 months of follow-up. Hyperthyroidism patients were newly diagnosed, had a disease duration of under 2 months, and were aged 18 to 65 years. Any patient with an uncontrolled infection, another autoimmune disease, pregnancy or lactation was excluded. Clinical symptoms, serum thyroxine and TRAb, thyroid ultrasound, and orbital computed tomography formed the basis for the diagnoses. A first-round RT-PCR of the TCR CDR3 used the HTBI primer set with the Qiagen OneStep RT-PCR kit. Blood samples also contained most of the expanded thyroid clonotypes (frequency above 0.001), which suggests that blood repertoires may reflect thyroid immune responses. A model built on a 13 V-J signature distinguished ophthalmopathy from stable hyperthyroidism, reaching around 87% sensitivity and under 84% specificity in cross-validation and 80%/75% in testing. In validation, progression to ophthalmopathy was predicted by the model with more than 65% sensitivity and just over 72% specificity, a median of around 6.5 months before onset. To identify distinguishing TCR V-J signatures, a discovery cohort of some 99 patients was used, comprising some 45 with Graves' ophthalmopathy and approximately 57 with stable Graves' hyperthyroidism. Prospective prediction of ophthalmopathy was tested in an independent validation cohort of 18 to 20 hyperthyroidism patients and around 16 patients who later progressed to ophthalmopathy. The 75 to 100 discovery patients were randomly split 7:3 into training and test sets. The study also compared thyroid tissue and blood T-cell repertoires from about six Graves' hyperthyroidism patients. After sampling, hyperthyroidism patients received methimazole starting at 30 mg daily, and ophthalmopathy patients received high-dose intravenous methylprednisolone. Libraries were constructed in a second round of multiplex PCR, after which size selection and purification were performed. The libraries were sequenced on an Illumina HiSeq2000 using paired-end 100 bp reads. Raw data were processed with SOAPnuke, discarding reads with adapters, uncalled bases, mean Phred below 15, or no exact constant-primer or identifier match. COPE v1.2.5 was used to merge high-quality paired reads, and clonotypes were defined as unique nucleotide sequences. MiTCR v1.1 was used to align the clonotypes against IMGT TRBV, TRBD and TRBJ reference segments. Analysis was restricted to V-J combinations with a frequency above 0.0001, which covered roughly 99% of repertoires. The TCS score was defined as F50 (clonal expansion) divided by E x V (chaos), with BLOSUM62-based TCRdist calculated between CDR3 peptides within each V-J. Welch's t-statistics and random forest reduced around 520 V-J features to around 14, which were used in a naive Bayes classifier (R e1071). Sample size was not statistically predetermined, and blinding of investigators to group allocation was not performed. The paper describes TCR Vbeta CDR3 sequencing of around 140 peripheral blood samples, made up of fewer than 50 ophthalmopathy patients, approximately 73 hyperthyroidism patients and roughly 17 progressor patients.

The specimen comprised peripheral blood mononuclear cells (PBMCs), sampled at new diagnosis, from a patient treated with antithyroid drugs. The TCR originated in a woman aged 25 to 39 with Graves disease. Donor details come from another sample of the same person, matched by shared clones. In this chain, TRBV6-1 is recombined with TRBJ1-5; TRBD1 aligns with 7 central bases. This receptor has the CDR3 CASSSQGGGQPQHF. The DNA reads as follows: TGTGCCAGCAGCTCGCAGGGGGGCGGGCAGCCCCAGCATTTT.